This is a list of T cell receptor beta chains from one sample in a study of blood T cell repertoires in COVID-19. Some clones are missing from TCRdb's copy, which holds only in-frame ones; the method was immunoSEQ multiplex PCR. The sample lists just under 45,000 clones, about 80% seen once, with around 44% in the top ten. Material for sequencing was peripheral blood. Receptors originate from a human donor in a cohort sampled during active COVID-19. CDR3s include the opening cysteine and the closing phenylalanine or tryptophan. The order of the fields is D gene, V gene, clone size, J gene, CDR3 protein, CDR3 DNA. D genes are given only for firm matches. Clone size appears in some rows only: once, few, many, or a class for an expanded clone.

-	TRBV6-6	-	TRBJ1-1	CASSYLLWATEAFF	TGTGCCAGCAGTTACCTCCTTTGGGCCACTGAAGCTTTCTTT
-	TRBV3-1/TRBV3-2	-	TRBJ1-4	CASSQGWQGIAKLFF	TGTGCCAGCAGCCAAGGCTGGCAGGGCATTGCAAAACTGTTTTTT
-	TRBV4-1	-	TRBJ1-1	CASSQNVENTEAFF	TGCGCCAGCAGCCAAAACGTAGAAAACACTGAAGCTTTCTTT
TRBD1	TRBV5-1	-	TRBJ2-4	CASSFGQGDALAKNIQYF	TGCGCCAGCAGCTTTGGGCAGGGGGACGCCCTCGCCAAAAACATTCAGTACTTC
-	TRBV7-2	-	TRBJ2-1	CASSLAYGDNEQFF	TGTGCCAGCAGCTTAGCTTACGGGGACAATGAGCAGTTCTTC
TRBD2	TRBV6-4	-	TRBJ2-2	CASSGTRGGTTGELFF	TGTGCCAGCAGTGGGACCCGCGGGGGGACCACCGGGGAGCTGTTTTTT
-	TRBV6-1	few	TRBJ2-1	CASSEEVRPGWDEQFF	TGTGCCAGCAGTGAAGAGGTTCGGCCAGGGTGGGATGAGCAGTTCTTC
-	TRBV29-1	-	TRBJ1-5	CSVTWEISLPQHF	TGCAGCGTAACGTGGGAGATATCACTGCCCCAGCATTTT
-	TRBV4-1	-	TRBJ2-5	CASSQGVVRGPNKTQYF	TGCGCCAGCAGCCAAGGAGTAGTGCGGGGCCCCAACAAGACCCAGTACTTC
-	TRBV2	-	TRBJ1-5	CASTGDSNQPQHF	TGTGCCAGCACCGGGGATAGCAATCAGCCCCAGCATTTT
TRBD1	TRBV6-5	-	TRBJ1-6	CASSYDSGTASPLHF	TGTGCCAGCAGTTATGACTCCGGGACAGCTTCACCCCTCCACTTT
TRBD2	TRBV7-9	once	TRBJ2-5	CASSLAAGGEETQYF	TGTGCCAGCAGCTTAGCCGCGGGAGGAGAAGAGACCCAGTACTTC
TRBD2	TRBV9	-	TRBJ2-3	CASQRGGRDTQYF	TGTGCAAGCCAGCGGGGGGGCCGCGATACGCAGTATTTT
TRBD2	TRBV5-1	-	TRBJ2-7	CASSLIPGLGVGYEQYF	TGCGCCAGCAGCTTGATACCGGGACTAGGAGTGGGCTACGAGCAGTACTTC
TRBD1	TRBV28	-	TRBJ1-2	CASSLRGSYTF	TGTGCCAGCAGCCTCAGGGGGTCCTACACCTTC
-	TRBV28	few	TRBJ1-1	CASRLGEYNTEAFF	TGTGCCAGCAGACTCGGGGAATATAACACTGAAGCTTTCTTT
-	TRBV30	-	TRBJ1-1	CAWSRGGNTEAFF	TGTGCCTGGAGCCGGGGGGGGAACACTGAAGCTTTCTTT
TRBD2	TRBV6-5	-	TRBJ2-5	CASSPSGGVETQYF	TGTGCCAGCTCTCCTAGCGGGGGAGTAGAGACCCAGTACTTC
-	TRBV5-1	few	TRBJ1-2	CATRGGERYGYTF	TGCGCCACCAGAGGAGGGGAACGGTATGGCTACACCTTC
-	TRBV9	-	TRBJ1-5	CASSTGHNNQPQHF	TGTGCCAGCAGCACCGGACATAACAATCAGCCCCAGCATTTT
TRBD1	TRBV27	-	TRBJ1-6	CASGGTGVNSPLHF	TGTGCCAGCGGGGGGACAGGGGTGAATTCACCCCTCCACTTT
-	TRBV7-2	-	TRBJ1-1	CASTRSGWAEAFF	TGTGCCAGCACCAGATCAGGGTGGGCTGAAGCTTTCTTT
TRBD2	TRBV15	-	TRBJ2-2	CATSRVGLAGTGELFF	TGTGCCACCAGCAGAGTAGGACTAGCGGGAACCGGGGAGCTGTTTTTT
-	TRBV3-1/TRBV3-2	-	TRBJ1-3	CASSQKRVSGNTIYF	TGTGCCAGCAGCCAAAAGAGGGTCTCCGGAAACACCATATATTTT
-	TRBV11-2	-	TRBJ2-7	CASSFRAPPLYEQYF	TGTGCCAGCAGCTTCCGAGCACCCCCCCTCTACGAGCAGTACTTC
TRBD1	TRBV3-1/TRBV3-2	-	TRBJ1-3	CASSSLLGGVSGNTIYF	TGTGCCAGCAGCTCTCTACTAGGGGGCGTATCTGGAAACACCATATATTTT
-	TRBV10-2	-	TRBJ1-2	CASSESLDKGYTF	TGCGCCAGCAGTGAGTCTCTTGACAAGGGCTACACCTTC
TRBD2	TRBV5-1	-	TRBJ2-3	CASSLGSGGPDMQYF	TGCGCCAGCAGCTTGGGTAGCGGGGGGCCAGATATGCAGTATTTT
TRBD2	TRBV5-4	-	TRBJ2-1	CASSKTSGGADNEQFF	TGTGCCAGCAGCAAGACTAGCGGGGGGGCCGACAATGAGCAGTTCTTC
-	TRBV5-6	-	TRBJ1-1	CASSLRGYTEAFF	TGTGCCAGCAGCTTGAGGGGCTACACTGAAGCTTTCTTT
-	TRBV10-1	-	TRBJ2-2	CASRGPAGGELFF	TGCGCCAGCAGGGGGCCAGCGGGCGGGGAGCTGTTTTTT
TRBD1	TRBV5-5	-	TRBJ1-5	CASSTGTGREQPQHF	TGTGCCAGCAGCACCGGGACAGGACGGGAACAGCCCCAGCATTTT
-	TRBV6-5	-	TRBJ1-4	CASRRTAATNEKLFF	TGTGCCAGCAGACGGACAGCCGCAACTAATGAAAAACTGTTTTTT
TRBD1	TRBV6-5	-	TRBJ2-2	CASSYSPGGNTGELFF	TGTGCCAGCAGTTACTCGCCAGGGGGGAACACCGGGGAGCTGTTTTTT